This TCR beta chain was captured in a study of CD8+CD57+ T cells in acquired aplastic anemia (dated by TCRdb to 2016 to 2018). Background for the entire study: On average, sorted CD4+ and CD8+ cells yielded 3.2 ug of extracted DNA, with a range of roughly 0.17 to 27.4 ug. CD8+CD57+ expansion was defined as frequency above the mean frequency observed in healthy subjects. General conclusions and limits of the study: Around 30 CD8+ CDR3 sequences were found to be shared between patients and controls, but these sequences appeared to be highly expressed in patients and within the immunodominant clones of the patients. Between patients and healthy controls, no significant difference in CD8+ Simpson's diversity was found (P=0.060).

Patients chosen for sequencing had shown expansion of CD8+CD57+ cells by flow cytometry. All patients had severe acquired aplastic anemia diagnosed by International Study of Aplastic Anemia and Agranulocytosis and Camitta criteria. Patients had received no therapy at the time of blood sampling. TCR repertoires of sorted CD4+ and CD8+ blood T cells from severe aplastic anemia patients and healthy subjects were deep-sequenced in the study. Patients were enrolled in the USA under clinicaltrials.gov protocols 00001620, 01623167, 00001397, 00071045, 00081523 and 00961064. Ficoll-Paque density gradient centrifugation was used to isolate peripheral blood mononuclear cells. CD4+ and CD8+ T cells were sorted by FACS or magnetic beads before DNA extraction. In the case of this clonotype: Which antigen it targets is not known. There are no base qualities to consult, and no much larger clone falls within one base.

Genomic DNA was used as template for profiling of TCR beta VDJ combinations and CDR3 sequences. An Illumina HiSeq 2000 was the platform used for TCR repertoire sequencing. Per the authors' processing: TRBV/TRBJ rearrangement plots, CDR3 size and DJ length profiles, and Simpson's diversity index were used to evaluate the repertoires. The immunodominant clone was defined as the most abundant DNA sequence in deep sequencing data. CDR3 amino acid sequences were checked for sharing between subjects and were compared against published repertoires and the VDJdb database. TCRdb passed the public sequencing reads through fastp at Q25 and MiXCR, retaining productive beta sequences. Every distinct CDR3 protein forms one entry, paired with its most common genes and DNA. Here the V and J calls rest on TCRdb's processing, not on the authors' analysis. This sample comprises about 120,000 distinct CDR3 sequences, 58% of them detected only once. Around 29% of the sample comes from the top ten.

CDR1 SNHLY and CDR2 FYNNEI were looked up in the germline V gene. Spanning cysteine to phenylalanine, the CDR3 consists of 15 amino acids. Here the CDR3 DNA is all that survives: 45 bases in frame from base 1. Here V drops 5 bases and J drops 5 bases, and the junction holds 8 bases not matched to any gene. The sequence derives from a human donor with aplastic anemia. The rearranged chain carries TRBV2 and TRBJ2-1, with 8 junctional bases fitting TRBD2. The sequencing sample was made of sorted CD4+, CD8+, or CD8+CD57+ T cells (not recorded which) from PBMCs. The DNA sequence follows: TGTGCCAGCAGTCTTCGGGGTAGCGGGGACAATGAGCAGTTCTTC. It specifies CASSLRGSGDNEQFF.